These 18 T cell receptor beta chains came from one sample sequenced in a study of T cells in Graves' hyperthyroidism and ophthalmopathy. TCR beta CDR3 regions were amplified from RNA transcripts. Primed by the HTBI set, a first-round RT-PCR was run on the TCR CDR3. From the multiplex PCR reads, TCRdb called clonotypes with MiXCR, one entry per CDR3 protein. Of about 410,000 distinct CDR3 sequences detected, over 12% appear once; the ten largest clones hold roughly 13%. The sequenced material came from blood. The source of these receptors is a man between 18 and 35 years old with Graves' ophthalmopathy.

This clonotype was detected only a few times. V is TRBV19 and J is TRBJ1-5; no firm D call. This CDR3 is 16 amino acids long. With 5 bases removed from V and 3 bases from J, the gap between germline ends came to 17 bases. CDR1 and CDR2 (germline): LNHDA, SQIVND (reference sequence). CDR3 sequence reads: CASSGRPWVDNQPQHF. CDR3 nucleotide sequence: TGTGCCAGTAGTGGGCGGCCCTGGGTTGACAATCAGCCCCAGCATTTT.

This clonotype has a count of ten or more. The chain links TRBV20-1 to TRBJ2-1, with 10 nucleotides matching TRBD2. The CDR3 is made up of 16 amino acids. Germline V lookup: CDR1 DFQATT, CDR2 SNEGSKA (reference sequence). The trim removed 1 base at V and 3 bases at J, leaving 6 bases unmatched. In DNA, the CDR3 is TGCAGTGCTAGAGGTTTAGGGACTAGCGACTACAATGAGCAGTTCTTC. It translates to CSARGLGTSDYNEQFF.

This chain connects TRBV5-1 to TRBJ2-1; perhaps TRBD2 as D (5 bases). Trimming left V 2 bases short and J 13 bases short, with 10 bases between. Per germline, CDR1 SGHRS and CDR2 YFSETQ. The CDR3 is 11 residues long. CDR3 bases: TGCGCCAGCAGCTTAGGACTTCTTCAGTTCTTC. Translated, it gives CASSLGLLQFF.

The V gene is TRBV11-3, the J gene TRBJ2-3; TRBD1 matches at 9 bases. Trimming cost V 5 bases and J 2 bases; bases outside gene matches: 11. Germline V gene data show CDR1 as SGHNT and CDR2 as YENEEA. This CDR3 has 17 amino acids. CDR3 sequence: CASSLSSGTGITDTQYF. DNA for the CDR3: TGTGCCAGCAGCCTTTCCTCCGGGACAGGGATCACAGATACGCAGTATTTT.

There are many counts of this clonotype. V is TRBV5-1 and J is TRBJ2-1; weak D call: TRBD2 (7 bases). Trimming stripped 1 base from V and 5 bases from J, with 19 bases between. The CDR3 runs 17 residues. Germline loops: CDR1 SGHRS, CDR2 YFSETQ. CDR3 loop: CASSLRSRGAVHNEQFF. In DNA, the CDR3 is TGCGCCAGCAGCTTGAGGTCACGGGGGGCCGTACACAATGAGCAGTTCTTC.

This clonotype was observed at least ten times. V gene TRBV10-3 combines with J gene TRBJ1-5, with D uncertain. CDR3 size: 15 residues. V dropped 2 bases and J dropped 3 bases, with 11 bases sitting between them. Germline V gives CDR1 ENHRY, CDR2 SYGVKD. The CDR3 bases are TGTGCCATCAGTGAGCAGGAGAATTACAATCAGCCCCAGCATTTT. This codes for CAISEQENYNQPQHF.

The rearrangement links TRBV5-4 to TRBJ1-6; 7 nucleotides match TRBD1. Looked up from germline, CDR1 is SGHNT and CDR2 is YYREEE (reference sequence). The CDR3 is 17 amino acids. The V segment lost 3 bases and the J segment 0 bases; nucleotides outside the gene matches: 6. CDR3 coding DNA: TGTGCCAGCAGCTCTGGGGACAGCCACTCCTATAATTCACCCCTCCACTTT. Translated, it gives CASSSGDSHSYNSPLHF. Together with reference TRBV5-4 and TRBJ1-6, the CDR3 gives the full variable domain: ETGVTQSPTHLIKTRGQQVTLRCSSQSGHNTVSWYQQALGQGPQFIFQYYREEENGRGNFPPRFSGLQFPNYSSELNVNALELDDSALYLCASSSGDSHSYNSPLHFGNGTRLTVT.

This clonotype was recorded many times. The genes are TRBV20-1 and TRBJ1-4, with 10 positions matching TRBD1. The CDR3 runs 14 residues. V was pared by 6 bases and J by 6 bases, with 7 bases of the junction left unmatched. Germline V CDR1 and CDR2: DFQATT, SNEGSKA (reference sequence). The CDR3 here is CSAADGTGDEKLFF. In DNA, the CDR3 is TGCAGTGCAGCAGACGGGACAGGGGATGAAAAACTGTTTTTT.

This clonotype was found many times. The chain recombines TRBV6-1 with TRBJ2-5; unclear D gene. With 2 bases removed from V and 4 bases from J, the gap between germline ends came to 17 bases. The length of the CDR3 is 16 residues. CDR1 and CDR2 from the germline V gene are MNHNS and SASEGT. The CDR3 is CASSETRAWRGETQYF. CDR3 bases: TGTGCCAGCAGTGAAACTCGGGCTTGGAGAGGAGAGACCCAGTACTTC.

This clonotype has at least ten counts. The CDR3 is CASSSYSGGPTDTQYF. Here the CDR3 DNA reads TGTGCCAGCAGCTCGTACTCGGGAGGGCCAACAGATACGCAGTATTTT. This rearrangement joins TRBV7-9 to TRBJ2-3, with 8 bases fitting TRBD2. V shed 4 bases and J 3 bases; nucleotides not matched to a gene: 9. This CDR3 region has 16 residues. Germline assignment: CDR1 SEHNR and CDR2 FQNEAQ (reference sequence).

The CDR3 sequence is CASSGGGQGARGNTIYF. The DNA of the CDR3 is TGTGCCAGCAGCGGGGGGGGACAGGGGGCGAGGGGAAACACCATATATTTT. This chain uses TRBV7-2 with TRBJ1-3, with TRBD1 matching 12 bases. From germline, CDR1 is SGHTA and CDR2 FQGNSA. The CDR3 runs to 17 residues. V lost 5 bases and J lost 4; bases outside the gene matches: 9.

This clonotype showed up just a few times. The chain employs TRBV27 and TRBJ2-7, with D perhaps matching TRBD1 (6 bases). V shed 2 bases and J shed 6 bases, with 11 bases lying between them. The germline V gene encodes CDR1 MNHEY and CDR2 SMNVEV (reference sequence). This CDR3 contains 13 residues. The CDR3 nucleotides are TGTGCCAGCAGTTTAGGGGGCCCTCTCGAGCAGTACTTC. It is translated as CASSLGGPLEQYF.

The chain employs TRBV10-2 and TRBJ2-4; TRBD2 matches at 10 bases. This CDR3 spans 17 amino acids. Germline CDR1 WSHSY, CDR2 SAAADI. Germline trimming cut 7 bases from V and 2 bases from J; bases unmatched to any gene: 11. The CDR3 nucleotides read TGCGCCAGCAATGACCCTAGCGGGAGACTTTCCAAAAACATTCAGTACTTC. This gives the protein CASNDPSGRLSKNIQYF.

The sample holds many counts of this clonotype. The chain combines TRBV12-3 or TRBV12-4 with TRBJ2-3, with 9 bases matching TRBD1. Trimming took 5 bases from V and 7 from J; bases not matched to a gene: 10. CDR3 length: 15 amino acids. CDR3 coding DNA: TGTGCCAGCAGTCCGGGACAGGGAGGCCTCTATACGCAGTATTTT. The encoded protein is CASSPGQGGLYTQYF.

This clonotype was observed many times. The chain recombines TRBV20-1 with TRBJ1-5; 9 bases align to TRBD1. This CDR3 contains 13 residues. Germline values: CDR1 DFQATT, CDR2 SNEGSKA (reference sequence). J gave up 1 base and V 6 bases, and 1 base lay outside the gene matches. The CDR3 sequence is CSATGGSNQPQHF. The CDR3 DNA follows: TGCAGTGCGACAGGGGGGAGCAATCAGCCCCAGCATTTT.

This chain links TRBV24-1 with TRBJ2-6, with D possibly being TRBD1 (6 bases). V lost 12 bases and J 0 bases, leaving 26 bases between the germline ends. CDR1 KGHDR and CDR2 SFDVKD come from the germline V gene. This CDR3 has 19 amino acids. CDR3: CAPQGTLRNCSSGANVLTF. DNA for the CDR3: TGTGCCCCCCAAGGGACACTTCGGAACTGCAGCTCTGGGGCCAACGTCCTGACTTTC.

This clonotype has a count of ten or more. V and J are TRBV10-3 and TRBJ1-2; D gene unclear. Germline assignment: CDR1 ENHRY and CDR2 SYGVKD. The CDR3 is 13 residues long. V was pared by 5 bases and J by 8 bases, with 15 bases between. The CDR3 DNA sequence: TGTGCCATCAGTCTCCTTGGTACTGAGGGCTACACCTTC. Its protein is CAISLLGTEGYTF.

The table lists this clonotype with a few counts. The chain joins TRBV10-3 to TRBJ1-1, with D possibly matching TRBD1 (6 bases). Trimming took 10 bases from V and 0 from J, leaving 12 bases between them. In germline, CDR1 is ENHRY, CDR2 SYGVKD. This CDR3 is built from 13 residues. This CDR3 is CASQQGLNTEAFF. The CDR3 coding sequence is TGTGCCAGCCAACAGGGTCTGAACACTGAAGCTTTCTTT.